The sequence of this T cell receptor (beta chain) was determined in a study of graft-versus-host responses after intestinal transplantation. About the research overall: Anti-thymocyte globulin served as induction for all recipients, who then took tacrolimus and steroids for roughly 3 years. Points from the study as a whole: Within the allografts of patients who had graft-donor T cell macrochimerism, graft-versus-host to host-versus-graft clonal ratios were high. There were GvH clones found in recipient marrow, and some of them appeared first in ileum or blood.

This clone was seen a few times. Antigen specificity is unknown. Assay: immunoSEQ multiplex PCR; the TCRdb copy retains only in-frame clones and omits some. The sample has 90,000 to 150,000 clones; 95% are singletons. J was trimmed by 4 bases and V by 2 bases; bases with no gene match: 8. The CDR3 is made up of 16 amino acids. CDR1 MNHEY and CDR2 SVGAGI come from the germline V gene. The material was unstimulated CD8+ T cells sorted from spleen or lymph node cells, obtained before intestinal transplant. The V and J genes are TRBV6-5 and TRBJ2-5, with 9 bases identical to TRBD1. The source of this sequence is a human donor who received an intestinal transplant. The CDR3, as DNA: TGTGCCAGCAGTTACCGCGGGACAGGGAGTCGAGAGACCCAGTACTTC. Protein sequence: CASSYRGTGSRETQYF.